The source of this T cell receptor beta chain is a study of T cell responses to AZD1222 COVID-19 vaccine. Study overall: Both about-4-week and about-12-week second-dose recipients were combined.

As concerns this clone: The antigen remains unidentified.

V gave up 2 bases and J gave up 4 bases, with 8 bases separating them. The CDR3 runs 13 residues. Germline CDR1 MNHEY, CDR2 SVGAGI. Method: immunoSEQ multiplex PCR; TCRdb's copy keeps in-frame clones and lacks some. Of about 150,000 clones listed, just under 95% are singletons. General observations from the study: The study reported that nearly half of spike-specific TCRs target unmutated variant regions. Only six AZD1222 recipients tested seropositive at baseline.

This TCR came from an adult in good health. Material: peripheral blood, obtained on day 0 of AZD1222 vaccination. V is TRBV6-5 and J is TRBJ1-2; D not resolved. The CDR3 sequence: CASSYGLSYGYTF. CDR3 bases: TGTGCCAGCAGTTACGGGTTGTCCTATGGCTACACCTTC.